The subject of this entry is one T cell receptor beta chain. This sample stems from a study of blood T cell repertoires in COVID-19. The assay was immunoSEQ multiplex PCR, and TCRdb's table has in-frame clones only and misses some. This table holds around 700,000 clones, approximately 90% found once. This CDR3 region has 15 residues. The junction had 1 base not matched to a gene; V was cut back by 0 bases and J by 2 bases. The germline V gene has CDR1 MNHEY and CDR2 SMNVEV (reference sequence). The sequencing input was peripheral blood. The chain has TRBV27 and TRBJ2-7, with 10 bases that match TRBD1. This receptor was identified in a woman between 18 and 29 years old with acute or convalescent COVID-19. CDR3 sequence reads: CASSLSGQGAYEQYF. CDR3 DNA: TGTGCCAGCAGTTTATCTGGACAGGGGGCCTACGAGCAGTACTTC.